The 23 T cell receptor beta chains below were found in one sample sequenced in a study of cytomegalovirus exposure and HLA in healthy donors. A multiplex PCR was run with 60 Vbeta primers and 13 Jbeta primers. Libraries were prepared by immunoSEQ multiplex PCR; TCRdb keeps only in-frame clonotypes and omits some of them. This sample has 50,000 to 70,000 clones, with 80% found just once. Sequenced material: PBMCs. The receptors were gathered from a male donor in good health and CMV-seronegative.

The V and J genes are TRBV30 and TRBJ1-6, with D maybe TRBD1 (6 bases). V lost 5 bases and J lost 2, with 13 bases in between. CDR3 length equals 15 residues. Germline V CDR1 and CDR2: GTSNPN, SVGIG (reference sequence). The CDR3 region is CAWAETGAYNSPLHF. CDR3 DNA sequence: TGTGCCTGGGCTGAGACAGGAGCCTATAATTCACCCCTCCACTTT. The variable domain in full, completed from reference TRBV30 and TRBJ1-6, reads SQTIHQWPATLVQPVGSPLSLECTVEGTSNPNLYWYRQAAGRGLQLLFYSVGIGQISSEVPQNLSASRPQDRQFILSSKKLLLSDSGFYLCAWAETGAYNSPLHFGNGTRLTVT.

The V call is TRBV18, the J call TRBJ2-3; possible D gene TRBD1, 7 bases. V lost 3 bases and J 8 bases, leaving 21 bases between the germline ends. The CDR3 is made up of 16 amino acids. Looked up from germline, CDR1 is KGHSH and CDR2 is LQKENI. The CDR3 region has the DNA TGTGCCAGCTCACCGCGGGACAGTCCATGGGGTGGTACGCAGTATTTT. Its protein is CASSPRDSPWGGTQYF.

V and J are TRBV7-9 and TRBJ2-2; D unclear. This CDR3 is built from 15 residues. Germline V CDR1 and CDR2: SEHNR, FQNEAQ (reference sequence). V dropped 5 bases and J dropped 0 bases, with 10 bases sitting between them. CDR3 bases: TGTGCCAGCAGCCGCGGCGGCGCGAACACCGGGGAGCTGTTTTTT. It is translated as CASSRGGANTGELFF.

Of note for this clone: The sample carries other DNA sequences with the same CDR3. The chain combines TRBV9 with TRBJ2-7, with D perhaps matching TRBD1 (6 bases). The CDR3 is made up of 13 amino acids. Trimming took off 3 bases at V and 5 bases at J, with 12 bases between the two ends. CDR1 is SGDLS, CDR2 YYNGEE, per germline. The CDR3 nucleotides are TGTGCCAGCAGCGCTTTACAGGGCCACGAGCAGTACTTC. The encoded protein is CASSALQGHEQYF.

CDR3 bases: TGTGCCAGCAGTTACCCTACTGCAGGGCACTATGGCTACACCTTC. The encoded protein is CASSYPTAGHYGYTF. The rearrangement links TRBV6-6 to TRBJ1-2, with D maybe TRBD1 (5 bases). This CDR3 spans 15 amino acids. Trimming stripped 2 bases from V and 3 bases from J, with 13 bases between. Germline V CDR1 and CDR2: MNHNY, SVGAGI (reference sequence).

CDR3 in DNA: TGTGCCAGTAGTCCGGAGGGTCGGAAGACCCAGTACTTC. Its translation is CASSPEGRKTQYF. The rearrangement links TRBV19 to TRBJ2-5; possible D gene TRBD2, 6 bases. V was cut by 5 bases and J by 6 bases, with 13 bases left in between. There are 13 residues in the CDR3. Germline V gives CDR1 LNHDA, CDR2 SQIVND (reference sequence). Looking up the rest from reference TRBV19 and TRBJ2-5 gives the full variable domain: DGGITQSPKYLFRKEGQNVTLSCEQNLNHDAMYWYRQDPGQGLRLIYYSQIVNDFQKGDIAEGYSVSREKKESFPLTVTSAQKNPTAFYLCASSPEGRKTQYFGPGTRLLVL.

V gene TRBV7-9 combines with J gene TRBJ2-3; D is uncertain. CDR1 is SEHNR, CDR2 FQNEAQ, per germline (reference sequence). The CDR3 is 13 residues long. V was cut by 6 bases and J by 2 bases, with 9 bases left in between. The CDR3: CASRSENTDTQYF. For the CDR3, the DNA is TGTGCCAGCAGGTCAGAAAACACAGATACGCAGTATTTT. The variable domain in full, completed from reference TRBV7-9 and TRBJ2-3, reads DTGVSQNPRHKITKRGQNVTFRCDPISEHNRLYWYRQTLGQGPEFLTYFQNEAQLEKSRLLSDRFSAERPKGSFSTLEIQRTEQGDSAMYLCASRSENTDTQYFGPGTRLTVL.

The CDR3 sequence: CAWSVPTGYNSPLHF. The CDR3 bases are TGTGCCTGGAGTGTACCGACAGGATATAATTCACCCCTCCACTTT. The chain links TRBV30 to TRBJ1-6, with D possibly TRBD1 on 6 matching bases. V gave up 0 bases and J gave up 4 bases, with 10 bases separating them. Germline loops: CDR1 GTSNPN, CDR2 SVGIG (reference sequence). This CDR3 comprises 15 residues.

The chain has TRBV20-1 and TRBJ1-1; D not certain. V dropped 3 bases and J dropped 6 bases, with 8 bases sitting between them. Germline CDR1 and CDR2: DFQATT and SNEGSKA (reference sequence). The CDR3 consists of 11 residues. CDR3 sequence reads: CSASEGAEAFF. DNA of the CDR3: TGCAGTGCTAGTGAGGGCGCTGAAGCTTTCTTT.

This clone was seen only once. The chain uses TRBV2 and TRBJ1-1; weak D call: TRBD1 (6 bases). Germline-derived CDR1 and CDR2 are SNHLY and FYNNEI. This CDR3 contains 13 residues. Trimming pared 5 bases from V and 0 bases from J, leaving 7 bases between. The CDR3 region is CASSTGLNTEAFF. The CDR3 nucleotides are TGTGCCAGCAGTACAGGGCTGAACACTGAAGCTTTCTTT.

In DNA form, the CDR3 reads TGTGCCACCCAGGGACAGTTGAGCAATCAGCCCCAGCATTTT. This translates into CATQGQLSNQPQHF. This sequence joins TRBV6-1 and TRBJ1-5; 7 nucleotides agree with TRBD1. J lost 1 base, V lost 10 bases, and 7 bases had no gene match. Germline-derived CDR1 and CDR2 are MNHNS and SASEGT. This CDR3 has 14 amino acids.

The chain uses TRBV4-2 and TRBJ1-1, with no clear D. This CDR3 contains 15 residues. Germline V lookup: CDR1 LGHNA, CDR2 YNFKEQ. V dropped 1 base and J dropped 4 bases, with 13 bases sitting between them. The CDR3 here is CASSQGSPRGTEAFF. As DNA, the CDR3 is TGTGCCAGCAGCCAAGGCTCCCCTCGGGGCACTGAAGCTTTCTTT.

J is TRBJ1-2 and V is TRBV10-2; D is perhaps TRBD1 (5 bases). Trimming pared 2 bases from V and 7 bases from J, leaving 5 bases between. Germline V gene lookup returns CDR1 WSHSY and CDR2 SAAADI. This CDR3 is built from 11 residues. CDR3 region: CASSERGGYTF. The CDR3, as DNA: TGCGCCAGCAGTGAGAGGGGTGGCTACACCTTC.

The chain joins TRBV5-6 to TRBJ2-2, with no clear D. This CDR3 comprises 14 residues. Looked up from germline, CDR1 is SGHDT and CDR2 is YYEEEE. The V end was cut by 0 bases, the J end by 4 bases, with 7 bases between. CDR3 sequence: CASSLVLSTGELFF. CDR3 in DNA: TGTGCCAGCAGCTTGGTCCTCAGCACCGGGGAGCTGTTTTTT.

V and J are TRBV4-2 and TRBJ2-3, with 7 nucleotides matching TRBD2. CDR1 is LGHNA and CDR2 is YNFKEQ in the germline V gene. V lost 5 bases and J lost 0; bases outside the gene matches: 5. The CDR3 contains 15 residues. In nucleotides, the CDR3 is TGTGCCAGCAGCTCGGGACTACCTAGCACAGATACGCAGTATTTT. Translation: CASSSGLPSTDTQYF.

This chain links TRBV27 with TRBJ1-3, with unresolved D. Trimming cost V 3 bases and J 0 bases, with 9 bases left between them. The length of the CDR3 is 15 residues. CDR1 is MNHEY and CDR2 is SMNVEV in the germline V gene (reference sequence). DNA of the CDR3: TGTGCCAGCAGTTTGTCGGGAACCTCTGGAAACACCATATATTTT. This translates into CASSLSGTSGNTIYF.

This chain joins TRBV4-2 and TRBJ1-5; tentative D call: TRBD1 (6 bases). The length of the CDR3 is 15 residues. The V end was cut by 4 bases, the J end by 4 bases, with 14 bases between. Germline values: CDR1 LGHNA, CDR2 YNFKEQ. CDR3 sequence reads: CASSLEGGNNQPQHF. In DNA, the CDR3 is TGTGCCAGCAGCCTGGAGGGGGGGAATAATCAGCCCCAGCATTTT.

This clone was observed once. CDR3 residues: CASSPVMGTGGYGYTF. In DNA form, the CDR3 reads TGCGCCAGCAGCCCGGTCATGGGGACAGGGGGCTACGGCTACACCTTC. V usage is TRBV4-3 and J usage is TRBJ1-2; 12 positions match TRBD1. The CDR3 is made up of 16 amino acids. The V gene end was trimmed by 4 bases and the J gene end by 8 bases; junction bases not matched to a gene: 11. Germline loops: CDR1 LGHNA, CDR2 YSLEER.

The chain is built from TRBV27 and TRBJ2-5, with TRBD1 matching over 8 bases. The junction had 9 bases not matched to a gene; V was cut back by 4 bases and J by 5 bases. The germline gives CDR1 MNHEY, CDR2 SMNVEV (reference sequence). This CDR3 is built from 15 residues. CDR3 nucleotides: TGTGCCAGCAGTTCCCTGCAGGGGGCATGGGAGACCCAGTACTTC. Protein sequence: CASSSLQGAWETQYF.

Remarks on this clone: One end of the junction varies from germline; a read error may be responsible. This sequence joins TRBV10-3 and TRBJ2-1, with no clear D. The CDR3 runs 14 residues. Germline V CDR1 and CDR2: ENHRY, SYGVKD. The CDR3 reads CAISTAIWYSEQFF. In nucleotides, the CDR3 is TGTGCCATCAGTACTGCCATCTGGTACAGTGAGCAGTTCTTC.

In this sample, this clone turned up once. The chain uses TRBV2 and TRBJ1-2; tentative D call: TRBD1 (5 bases). The CDR3 extends over 16 amino acids. Trimming removed 4 bases from V and 6 bases from J, with 21 bases in between. Germline V gives CDR1 SNHLY, CDR2 FYNNEI. CDR3 protein: CASSVTPGLPQDGYTF. The CDR3 DNA sequence: TGTGCCAGCAGTGTTACTCCGGGACTCCCCCAGGATGGCTACACCTTC.

The V gene is TRBV6-6, the J gene TRBJ2-1; maybe TRBD2 (6 bases). Germline lookup yields CDR1 MNHNY and CDR2 SVGAGI (reference sequence). The CDR3 contains 16 residues. Trimming removed 6 bases at V and 2 bases at J, with 17 bases between. The CDR3 DNA is TGTGCCAGCAGCAGGGAGGCAGGGAGGACCTACAATGAGCAGTTCTTC. It encodes CASSREAGRTYNEQFF.

V usage is TRBV7-6 and J usage is TRBJ2-1; TRBD2 aligns across 9 bases. CDR3 length: 15 amino acids. V shed 1 base and J 7 bases; nucleotides not matched to a gene: 5. Germline values: CDR1 SGHVS, CDR2 FNYEAQ. CDR3 DNA sequence: TGTGCCAGCAGCTTAGGCGGGGGGGCCGTTAATGAGCAGTTCTTC. It codes for CASSLGGGAVNEQFF.